What follows are 13 T cell receptor beta chains derived from one specimen sequenced in a study of blood T cell repertoires in COVID-19. Generated by immunoSEQ multiplex PCR, the TCRdb table keeps only in-frame clones and is missing some. Of under 300,000 clones in the sample, about 80% were seen once. Material for sequencing was peripheral blood. The receptors here all came from a woman aged 45-65 years who had recovered from COVID-19.

This clone appeared a single time. The chain couples TRBV19 to TRBJ1-5; a weak D match, TRBD1 (6 bases). The CDR3 has 16 amino acids. Germline V gives CDR1 LNHDA, CDR2 SQIVND (reference sequence). Trimming removed 9 bases from V and 0 bases from J, with 18 bases in between. This chain's CDR3 is CASAGGDTYSNQPQHF. CDR3 nucleotides: TGTGCCAGCGCGGGGGGGGACACTTATAGCAATCAGCCCCAGCATTTT. The variable domain in full, with the rest retrieved from reference TRBV19 and TRBJ1-5, is DGGITQSPKYLFRKEGQNVTLSCEQNLNHDAMYWYRQDPGQGLRLIYYSQIVNDFQKGDIAEGYSVSREKKESFPLTVTSAQKNPTAFYLCASAGGDTYSNQPQHFGDGTRLSIL.

The rearrangement links TRBV28 to TRBJ1-2; D unclear. V lost 5 bases and J 7 bases, leaving 11 bases between the germline ends. The CDR3 is 12 residues long. Germline CDR1 is MDHEN and CDR2 is SYDVKM. DNA of the CDR3: TGTGCCAGCAGTACCCCACGGTTTGGCTACACCTTC. It encodes CASSTPRFGYTF.

This clone was seen just once. V and J are TRBV27 and TRBJ2-1; D is unresolved. The CDR3 contains 15 residues. V was clipped by 0 bases and J by 1 base, with 7 bases between them. Looked up from germline, CDR1 is MNHEY and CDR2 is SMNVEV (reference sequence). The CDR3 spells CASSLSGSSYNEQFF. CDR3 nucleotides: TGTGCCAGCAGTTTATCGGGCTCGTCCTACAATGAGCAGTTCTTC.

The table lists this clone with a count of one. The chain recombines TRBV5-4 with TRBJ2-2; 13 bases match TRBD2. CDR3 length: 18 residues. J lost 3 bases, V lost 2 bases, and 7 bases had no gene match. Germline loops: CDR1 SGHNT, CDR2 YYREEE (reference sequence). The CDR3 sequence is CASSLLAGGPGDTGELFF. The CDR3 region has the DNA TGTGCCAGCAGCTTACTAGCGGGGGGGCCGGGGGACACCGGGGAGCTGTTTTTT.

V is TRBV10-3 and J is TRBJ1-4, with a tentative D call TRBD1 (6 bases). The germline V and J ends were trimmed by 3 bases and 3 bases, with 11 bases remaining between them. The CDR3 contains 15 residues. Germline CDR1 and CDR2: ENHRY and SYGVKD. The CDR3 loop is CAISEQGRANEKLFF. In DNA, the CDR3 is TGTGCCATCAGTGAACAGGGCCGGGCTAATGAAAAACTGTTTTTT.

The rearrangement joins TRBV4-2 to TRBJ2-1; the D gene is possibly TRBD1 (5 bases). V gave up 1 base and J gave up 8 bases, with 12 bases separating them. This CDR3 spans 14 amino acids. Germline CDR1 and CDR2: LGHNA and YNFKEQ. The CDR3 DNA follows: TGTGCCAGCAGCCAAGCCCAGAGCAGGGATGAGCAGTTCTTC. Protein: CASSQAQSRDEQFF.

CDR3 sequence reads: CASSLFVAGDTQYF. CDR3 coding DNA: TGTGCCAGCAGCTTGTTTGTAGCGGGAGATACGCAGTATTTT. This chain connects TRBV7-2 to TRBJ2-3; 7 bases align to TRBD2. J lost 5 bases, V lost 3 bases, and 5 bases had no gene match. The CDR3 contains 14 residues. CDR1 is SGHTA and CDR2 is FQGNSA in the germline V gene.

The chain couples TRBV5-6 to TRBJ1-2; D is perhaps TRBD1 (6 bases). Per the germline V gene, CDR1 is SGHDT and CDR2 is YYEEEE. The CDR3 has 13 amino acids. V lost 3 bases and J lost 8, with 14 bases in between. CDR3: CASSYGTKGGYTF. The CDR3, as DNA: TGTGCCAGCAGCTACGGGACAAAGGGAGGCTACACCTTC.

V is TRBV4-1 and J is TRBJ2-1; D is ambiguous. Trimming pared 2 bases from V and 0 bases from J, leaving 11 bases between. The length of the CDR3 is 16 residues. The germline gives CDR1 MGHRA, CDR2 YSYEKL. CDR3 in amino acids: CASSQYDESSYNEQFF. CDR3 nucleotides: TGCGCCAGCAGCCAATACGATGAGAGCTCCTACAATGAGCAGTTCTTC.

The chain has TRBV28 and TRBJ2-7; 8 nucleotides agree with TRBD1. The CDR3 has 15 residues. Per germline, CDR1 MDHEN and CDR2 SYDVKM. Unmatched junction bases numbered 6, after V lost 3 bases and J lost 2 bases. The CDR3, as DNA: TGTGCCAGCAGTTTGTTGGGACAGGCAACCTACGAGCAGTACTTC. It codes for CASSLLGQATYEQYF.

This clone was counted a single time. Written as DNA, the CDR3 is TGTGCCACCAGTGAAGGAAACGGGGGAAGCTCCTACGAGCAGTACTTC. As protein: CATSEGNGGSSYEQYF. This sequence joins TRBV24-1 and TRBJ2-7, with a weak D call TRBD2 (6 bases). V lost 4 bases and J 0 bases, leaving 15 bases between the germline ends. Germline CDR1 is KGHDR and CDR2 is SFDVKD. The CDR3 runs 16 residues.

The chain carries TRBV15 and TRBJ1-1; TRBD1 might be the D (6 bases). This CDR3 spans 13 amino acids. The V end lost 11 bases, the J end lost 0 bases, and 13 bases lay between the germline ends. The germline V gene has CDR1 LNHNV and CDR2 YYDKDF (reference sequence). CDR3 region: CAAKDRLNTEAFF. DNA for the CDR3: TGTGCCGCTAAAGACAGGCTGAACACTGAAGCTTTCTTT.

V and J are TRBV5-1 and TRBJ2-2, with 8 bases aligning to TRBD1. V dropped 3 bases and J dropped 7; count of bases not matched to a gene: 14. The CDR3 totals 17 residues. CDR1 and CDR2 (germline): SGHRS, YFSETQ. The CDR3 DNA reads TGCGCCAGCAGCTACGGGACAGGCTTCCGAAGGGGCGGGGAGCTGTTTTTT. This codes for CASSYGTGFRRGGELFF.